The source of this T cell receptor (beta chain) is a study of shared clonotypes between healthy human individuals. The CDR3 spans 13 residues. Germline CDR1 reads SNHLY; CDR2 reads FYNNEI. Trimming cost V 0 bases and J 9 bases, with 6 bases left between them. This clone has just one count. Its antigen remains unknown. Broader study findings: Rarefaction analysis demonstrated incomplete sorted-subset sequencing notwithstanding large depth.

The donor population consisted of healthy HIV-negative adults with no recent acute infections or vaccinations. Nashville, Tennessee was home to all donors, each a Caucasian adult. Generated by immunoSEQ multiplex PCR, the TCRdb table keeps only in-frame clones and is missing some. The repertoire holds millions of clones, over 85% seen once, with around 0.14% in the top ten. The chain uses TRBV2 and TRBJ1-6; D remains unclear. Sequenced material: naive CD4+ T cells sorted from blood. Subset specified: CD45RA+ positively selected. This TCR derives from a man younger than 35 in good health. CDR3 in amino acids: CASSEAGISPLHF. The CDR3 DNA reads TGTGCCAGCAGTGAAGCCGGGATTTCACCCCTCCACTTT.